This T cell receptor beta chain was sequenced in a study of shared clonotypes between healthy human individuals. CD45RO-negative, CCR7-selected cells formed the naive CD8 fraction, which excluded terminally differentiated effector memory CD45RA+ cells. General study points: With few donors, the genetic and exposure-history diversity represented was limited. Expectations were that clonotype sharing among donors would be affected by sequencing depth. Unshared clonotypes carried lower generation probabilities than those common to all four donors.

For this clone: Its cognate antigen is unknown.

CDR3 length equals 15 residues. Germline trimming cut 7 bases from V and 4 bases from J; bases unmatched to any gene: 9. CDR1 and CDR2 (germline): SNHLY, FYNNEI. Repertoires were generated with immunoSEQ multiplex PCR, while TCRdb's copy carries only in-frame clones and drops some. Among about 2.2 million clones listed, just over 90% were seen once. The genes are TRBV2 and TRBJ2-3, with TRBD1 matching over 9 bases. This TCR was sampled from a man aged 18 to 30 in good health. Some clones in this sample may be carry-over from other donors' samples. Sample: naive CD8+ T cells from PBMCs. CDR3 protein: CASIPGDREADTQYF. The CDR3 nucleotides read TGTGCCAGCATTCCGGGGGACAGGGAGGCAGATACGCAGTATTTT. Complete variable domain (other parts from reference TRBV2 and TRBJ2-3): EPEVTQTPSHQVTQMGQEVILRCVPISNHLYFYWYRQILGQKVEFLVSFYNNEISEKSEIFDDQFSVERPDGSNFTLKIRSTKLEDSAMYFCASIPGDREADTQYFGPGTRLTVL.